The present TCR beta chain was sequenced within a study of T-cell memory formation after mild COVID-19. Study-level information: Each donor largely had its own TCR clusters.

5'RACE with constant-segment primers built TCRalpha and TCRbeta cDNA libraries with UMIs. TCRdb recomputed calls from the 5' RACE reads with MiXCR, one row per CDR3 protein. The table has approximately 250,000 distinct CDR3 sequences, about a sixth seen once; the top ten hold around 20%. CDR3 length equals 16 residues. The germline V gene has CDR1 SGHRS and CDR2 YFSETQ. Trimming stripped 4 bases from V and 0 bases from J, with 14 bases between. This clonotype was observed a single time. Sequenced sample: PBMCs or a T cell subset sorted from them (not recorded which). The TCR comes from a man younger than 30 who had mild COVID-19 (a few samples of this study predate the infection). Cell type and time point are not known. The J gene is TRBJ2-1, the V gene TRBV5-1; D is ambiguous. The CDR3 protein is CASSPKDQSSYNEQFF. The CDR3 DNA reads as TGCGCCAGCAGCCCAAAGGACCAGAGCTCCTACAATGAGCAGTTCTTC.